This T cell receptor (beta chain) was sequenced during a study of identical twins. V was clipped by 0 bases and J by 3 bases, with 10 bases between them. The CDR3 is 14 amino acids. Germline V lookup: CDR1 SGHRS, CDR2 YFSETQ. TCRdb analysed the 5' RACE reads with MiXCR anew, one entry per CDR3 protein. The sample records roughly 250,000 distinct CDR3 sequences, roughly 7% being singletons. Study observations and caveats: Memory repertoires lacked the insertion deficit that abundant cord blood beta clonotypes showed. Analyses based on zero insertions could be partly confounded by invariant MAIT and iNKT cells.

This clonotype occurred many times. Its antigen remains unknown. In addition, the sample was reused for a study of yellow fever vaccine responses in identical twins.

Sequenced material: memory (CD45RO+) T cells sorted from blood. V is TRBV5-1 and J is TRBJ2-7, with D possibly TRBD2 on 5 matching bases. This TCR derives from a woman under 30 in good health. The CDR3 DNA is TGCGCCAGCAGCTTGGCGATAGGGAGCTACGAGCAGTACTTC. This encodes CASSLAIGSYEQYF.